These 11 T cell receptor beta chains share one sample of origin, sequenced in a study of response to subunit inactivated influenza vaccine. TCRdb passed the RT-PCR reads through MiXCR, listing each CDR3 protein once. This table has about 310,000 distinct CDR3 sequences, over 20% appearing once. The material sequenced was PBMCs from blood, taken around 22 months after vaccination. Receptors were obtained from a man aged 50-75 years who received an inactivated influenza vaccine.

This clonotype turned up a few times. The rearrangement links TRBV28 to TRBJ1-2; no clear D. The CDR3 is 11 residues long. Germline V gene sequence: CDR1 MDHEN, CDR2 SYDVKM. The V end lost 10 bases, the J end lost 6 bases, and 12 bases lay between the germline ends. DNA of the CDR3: TGTGCCATCGACACCAAGAATGGCTACACCTTC. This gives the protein CAIDTKNGYTF.

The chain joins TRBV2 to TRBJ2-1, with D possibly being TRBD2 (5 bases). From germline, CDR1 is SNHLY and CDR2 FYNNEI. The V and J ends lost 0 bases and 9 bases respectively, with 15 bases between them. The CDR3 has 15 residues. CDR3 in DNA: TGTGCCAGCAGTGAAGCGAAAGGGAGTGGCGGTGAGCAGTTCTTC. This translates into CASSEAKGSGGEQFF.

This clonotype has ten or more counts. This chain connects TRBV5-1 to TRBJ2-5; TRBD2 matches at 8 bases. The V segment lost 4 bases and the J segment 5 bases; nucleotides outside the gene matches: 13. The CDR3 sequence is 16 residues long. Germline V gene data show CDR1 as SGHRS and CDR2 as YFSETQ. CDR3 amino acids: CASSKSPGLVIETQYF. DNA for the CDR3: TGCGCCAGCAGCAAGAGCCCGGGACTAGTGATTGAGACCCAGTACTTC.

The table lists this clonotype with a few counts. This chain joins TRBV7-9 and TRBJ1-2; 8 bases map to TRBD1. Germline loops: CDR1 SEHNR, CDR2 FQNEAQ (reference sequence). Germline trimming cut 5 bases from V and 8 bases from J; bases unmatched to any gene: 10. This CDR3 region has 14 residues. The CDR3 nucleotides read TGTGCCAGCAGCGCCTCACAGGGGGTGGAGGGCTACACCTTC. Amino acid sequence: CASSASQGVEGYTF.

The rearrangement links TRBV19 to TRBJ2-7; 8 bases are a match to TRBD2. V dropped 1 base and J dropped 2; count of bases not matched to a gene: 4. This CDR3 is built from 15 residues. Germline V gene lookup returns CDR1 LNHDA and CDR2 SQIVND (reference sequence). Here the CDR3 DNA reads TGTGCCAGTAGTATAGCAGCGGGGGCGGCCTACGAGCAGTACTTC. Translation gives CASSIAAGAAYEQYF.

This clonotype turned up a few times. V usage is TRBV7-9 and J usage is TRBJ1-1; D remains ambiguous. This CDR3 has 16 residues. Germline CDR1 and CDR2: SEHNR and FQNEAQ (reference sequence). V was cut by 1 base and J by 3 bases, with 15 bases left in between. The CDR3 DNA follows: TGTGCCAGCAGCTTAGTTTCGGAGGTTCGGGACACTGAAGCTTTCTTT. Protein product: CASSLVSEVRDTEAFF.

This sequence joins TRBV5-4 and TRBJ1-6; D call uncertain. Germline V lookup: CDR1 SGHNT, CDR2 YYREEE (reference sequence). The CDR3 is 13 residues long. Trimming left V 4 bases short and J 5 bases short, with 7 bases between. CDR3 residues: CASSGDNNSPLHF. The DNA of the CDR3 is TGTGCCAGCAGCGGAGACAATAATTCACCCCTCCACTTT. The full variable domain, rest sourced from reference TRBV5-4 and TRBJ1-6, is ETGVTQSPTHLIKTRGQQVTLRCSSQSGHNTVSWYQQALGQGPQFIFQYYREEENGRGNFPPRFSGLQFPNYSSELNVNALELDDSALYLCASSGDNNSPLHFGNGTRLTVT.

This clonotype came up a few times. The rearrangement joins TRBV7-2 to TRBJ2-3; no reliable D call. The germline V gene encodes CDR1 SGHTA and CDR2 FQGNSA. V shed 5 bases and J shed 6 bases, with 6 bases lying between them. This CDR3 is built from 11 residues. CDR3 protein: CASSALDTQYF. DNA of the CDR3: TGTGCCAGCAGCGCCCTTGATACGCAGTATTTT.

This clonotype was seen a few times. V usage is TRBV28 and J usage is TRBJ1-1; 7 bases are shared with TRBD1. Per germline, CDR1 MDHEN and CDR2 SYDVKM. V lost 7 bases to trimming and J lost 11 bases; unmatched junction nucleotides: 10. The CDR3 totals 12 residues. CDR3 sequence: CASKTGGTVAFF. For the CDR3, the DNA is TGTGCCAGCAAAACTGGGGGGACAGTTGCTTTCTTT.

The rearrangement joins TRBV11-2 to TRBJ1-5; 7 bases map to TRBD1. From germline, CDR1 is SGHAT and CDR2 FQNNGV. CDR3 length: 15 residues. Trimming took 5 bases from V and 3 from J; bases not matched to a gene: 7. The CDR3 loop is CASSLTGVPNQPQHF. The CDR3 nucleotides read TGTGCCAGCAGCCTAACAGGGGTCCCCAATCAGCCCCAGCATTTT.

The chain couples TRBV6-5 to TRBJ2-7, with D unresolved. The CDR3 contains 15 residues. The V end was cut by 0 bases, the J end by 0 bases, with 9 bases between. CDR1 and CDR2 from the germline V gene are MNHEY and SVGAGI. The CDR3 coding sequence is TGTGCCAGCAGTTACTCGAAGGCGACCTCCTACGAGCAGTACTTC. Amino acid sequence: CASSYSKATSYEQYF.